The source of this TCR beta chain is a study of molecular identifiers for immune sequencing clone quantification. Study as a whole: RNA, taken in replicates from 20,000 or 100,000 naive CD8 cells, was split five ways, with four sequenced. Regarding the study as a whole: Single-cell amounts of spiked Jurkat TCR RNA were reportedly detectable among about a million naive cells. Over 97% of effector molecules, but under 1% in naive cells, were held by clones with more than 20 RNA copies.

The CDR3 sequence is 14 residues long. V trimming: 8 bases; J trimming: 2 bases; junction bases outside the gene matches: 9. Germline CDR1 SEHNR, CDR2 FQNEAQ (reference sequence). TCRdb reprocessed the PCR reads via MiXCR and lists one record per CDR3 protein. The sample has approximately 320,000 distinct CDR3 sequences; about 22% are singletons. This clonotype was observed many times. Its specificity is unknown. This receptor was obtained from a human donor in good health. Some libraries in this study had Jurkat cell RNA spiked in. The chain uses TRBV7-9 and TRBJ2-7; 7 nucleotides align to TRBD2. Material: naive CD8+ T cells from blood, with Jurkat cell RNA spiked in. The subset: FACS-sorted CD8+CD4-CCR7+CD45RA+ naive T cells. The chain's CDR3 is CASVDGRVTYEQYF. The CDR3 region has the DNA TGTGCCAGCGTGGATGGGAGGGTAACCTACGAGCAGTACTTC.